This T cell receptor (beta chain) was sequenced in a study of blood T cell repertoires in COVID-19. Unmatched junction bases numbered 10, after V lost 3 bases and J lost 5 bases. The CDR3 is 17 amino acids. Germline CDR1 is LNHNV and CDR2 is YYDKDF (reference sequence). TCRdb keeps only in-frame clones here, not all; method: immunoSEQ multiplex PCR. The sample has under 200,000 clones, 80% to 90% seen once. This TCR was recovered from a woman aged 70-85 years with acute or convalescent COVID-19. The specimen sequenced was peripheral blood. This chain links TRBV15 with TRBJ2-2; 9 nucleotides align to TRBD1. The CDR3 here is CATSRAKQGAQTGELFF. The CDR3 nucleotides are TGTGCCACCAGCAGGGCTAAACAGGGGGCGCAAACCGGGGAGCTGTTTTTT.